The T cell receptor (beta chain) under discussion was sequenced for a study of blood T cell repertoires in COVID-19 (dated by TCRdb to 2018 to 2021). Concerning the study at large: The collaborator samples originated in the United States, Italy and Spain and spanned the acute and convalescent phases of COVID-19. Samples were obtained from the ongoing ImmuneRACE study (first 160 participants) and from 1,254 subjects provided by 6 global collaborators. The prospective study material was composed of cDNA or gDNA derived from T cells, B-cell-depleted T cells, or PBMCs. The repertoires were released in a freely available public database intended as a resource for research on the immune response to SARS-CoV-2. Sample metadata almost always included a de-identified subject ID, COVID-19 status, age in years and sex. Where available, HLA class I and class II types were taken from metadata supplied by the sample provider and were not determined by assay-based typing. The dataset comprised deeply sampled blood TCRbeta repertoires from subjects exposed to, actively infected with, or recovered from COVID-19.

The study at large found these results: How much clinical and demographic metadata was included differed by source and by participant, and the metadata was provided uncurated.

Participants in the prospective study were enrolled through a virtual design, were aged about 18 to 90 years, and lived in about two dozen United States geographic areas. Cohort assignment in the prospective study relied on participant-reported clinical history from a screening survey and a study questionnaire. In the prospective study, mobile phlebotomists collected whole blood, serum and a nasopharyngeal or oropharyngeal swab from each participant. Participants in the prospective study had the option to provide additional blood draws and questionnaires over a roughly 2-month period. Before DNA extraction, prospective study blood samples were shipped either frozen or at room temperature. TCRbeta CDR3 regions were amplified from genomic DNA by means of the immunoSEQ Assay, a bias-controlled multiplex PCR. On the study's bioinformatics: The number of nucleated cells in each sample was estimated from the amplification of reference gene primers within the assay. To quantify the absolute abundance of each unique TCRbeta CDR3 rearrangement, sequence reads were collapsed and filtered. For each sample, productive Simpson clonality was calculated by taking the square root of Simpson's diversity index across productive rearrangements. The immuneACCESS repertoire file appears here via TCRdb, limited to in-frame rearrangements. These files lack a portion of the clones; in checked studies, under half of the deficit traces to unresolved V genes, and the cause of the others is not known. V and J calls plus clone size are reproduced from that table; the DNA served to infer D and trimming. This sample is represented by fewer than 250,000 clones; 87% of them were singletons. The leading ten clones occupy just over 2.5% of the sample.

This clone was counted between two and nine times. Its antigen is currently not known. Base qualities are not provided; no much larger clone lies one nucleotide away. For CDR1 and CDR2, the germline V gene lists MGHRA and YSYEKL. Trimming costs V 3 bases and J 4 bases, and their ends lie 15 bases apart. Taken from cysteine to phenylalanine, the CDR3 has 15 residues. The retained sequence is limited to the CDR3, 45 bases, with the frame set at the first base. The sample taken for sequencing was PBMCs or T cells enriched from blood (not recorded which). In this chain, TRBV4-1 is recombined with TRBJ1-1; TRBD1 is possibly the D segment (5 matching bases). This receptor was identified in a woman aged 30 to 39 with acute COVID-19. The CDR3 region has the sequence CASSQEDRGGTEAFF. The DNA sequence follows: TGCGCCAGCAGCCAGGAAGACCGGGGGGGCACTGAAGCTTTCTTT.